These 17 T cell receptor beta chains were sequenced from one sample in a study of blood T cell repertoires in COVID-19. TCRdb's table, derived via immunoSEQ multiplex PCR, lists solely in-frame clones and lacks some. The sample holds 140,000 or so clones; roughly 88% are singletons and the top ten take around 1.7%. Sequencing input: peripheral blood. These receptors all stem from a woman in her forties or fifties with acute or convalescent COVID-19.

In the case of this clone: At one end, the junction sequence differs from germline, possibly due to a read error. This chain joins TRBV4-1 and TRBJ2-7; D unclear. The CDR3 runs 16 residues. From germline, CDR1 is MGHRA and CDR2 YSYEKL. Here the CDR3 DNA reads TGCGCCAGCAGCCAAGCGCTGCCGACTCCTTCCTACGAGCGGTACTTC. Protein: CASSQALPTPSYERYF.

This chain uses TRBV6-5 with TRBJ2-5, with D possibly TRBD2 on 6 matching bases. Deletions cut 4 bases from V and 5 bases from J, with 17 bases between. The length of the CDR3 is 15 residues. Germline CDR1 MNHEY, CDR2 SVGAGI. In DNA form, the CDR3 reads TGTGCCAGCAGTTCTCCCCACCGGGCGGGGGAGACCCAGTACTTC. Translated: CASSSPHRAGETQYF.

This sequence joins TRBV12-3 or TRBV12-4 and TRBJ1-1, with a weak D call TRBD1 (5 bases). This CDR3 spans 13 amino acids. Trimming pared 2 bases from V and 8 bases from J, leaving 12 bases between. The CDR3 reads CASSLQGSREAFF. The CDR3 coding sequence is TGTGCCAGCAGTTTACAGGGATCAAGGGAAGCTTTCTTT.

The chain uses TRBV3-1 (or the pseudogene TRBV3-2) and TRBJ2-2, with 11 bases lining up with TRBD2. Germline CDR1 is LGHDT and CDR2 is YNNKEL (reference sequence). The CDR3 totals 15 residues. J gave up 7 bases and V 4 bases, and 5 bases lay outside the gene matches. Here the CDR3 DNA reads TGTGCCAGCAGCCTATCACTAGCGGGGGTCGGGGAGCTGTTTTTT. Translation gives CASSLSLAGVGELFF.

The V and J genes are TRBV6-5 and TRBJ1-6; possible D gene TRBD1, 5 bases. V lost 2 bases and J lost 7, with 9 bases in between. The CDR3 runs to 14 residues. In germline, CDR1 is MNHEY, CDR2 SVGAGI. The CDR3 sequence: CASSYPQGNSPLHF. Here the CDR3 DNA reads TGTGCCAGCAGTTACCCTCAGGGAAATTCACCCCTCCACTTT.

The CDR3 spells CASSSLQGGDSPLHF. DNA of the CDR3: TGCGCCAGCAGCTCGTTACAGGGCGGCGATTCACCCCTCCACTTT. V and J are TRBV5-1 and TRBJ1-6; D is possibly TRBD1 (6 bases). Germline V CDR1 and CDR2: SGHRS, YFSETQ. The CDR3 spans 15 residues. V lost 3 bases, J lost 8 bases, and 15 bases lay in between.

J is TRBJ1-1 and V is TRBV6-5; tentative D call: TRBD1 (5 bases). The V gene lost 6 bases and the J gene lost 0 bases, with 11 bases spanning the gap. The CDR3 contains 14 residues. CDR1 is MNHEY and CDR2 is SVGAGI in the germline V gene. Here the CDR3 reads CASSRTYMNTEAFF. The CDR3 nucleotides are TGTGCCAGCAGCCGGACATACATGAACACTGAAGCTTTCTTT.

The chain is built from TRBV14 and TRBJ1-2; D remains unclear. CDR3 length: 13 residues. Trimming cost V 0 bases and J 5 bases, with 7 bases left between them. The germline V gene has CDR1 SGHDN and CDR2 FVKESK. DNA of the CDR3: TGTGCCAGCAGCCAAGATCGGGTATATGGCTACACCTTC. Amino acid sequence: CASSQDRVYGYTF.

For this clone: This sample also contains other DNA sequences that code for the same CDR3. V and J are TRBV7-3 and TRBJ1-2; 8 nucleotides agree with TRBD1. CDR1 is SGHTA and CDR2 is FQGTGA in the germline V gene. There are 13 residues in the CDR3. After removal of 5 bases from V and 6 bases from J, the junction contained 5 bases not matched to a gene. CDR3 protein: CASSPGQGDGYTF. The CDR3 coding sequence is TGTGCCAGCAGCCCCGGACAGGGAGATGGCTACACCTTC.

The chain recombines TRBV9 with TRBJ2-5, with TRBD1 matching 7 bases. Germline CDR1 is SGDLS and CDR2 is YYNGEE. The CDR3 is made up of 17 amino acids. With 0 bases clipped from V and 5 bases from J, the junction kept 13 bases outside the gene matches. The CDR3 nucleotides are TGTGCCAGCAGCGTAGCTACATCGACAGGGCGGCGGGAGACCCAGTACTTC. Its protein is CASSVATSTGRRETQYF.

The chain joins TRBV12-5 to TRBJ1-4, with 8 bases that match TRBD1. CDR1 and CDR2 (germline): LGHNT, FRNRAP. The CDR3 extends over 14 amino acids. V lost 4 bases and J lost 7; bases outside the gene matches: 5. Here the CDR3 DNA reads TGTGCTAGTGGTTCCGGACAGGGCGGTGAAAAACTGTTTTTT. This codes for CASGSGQGGEKLFF.

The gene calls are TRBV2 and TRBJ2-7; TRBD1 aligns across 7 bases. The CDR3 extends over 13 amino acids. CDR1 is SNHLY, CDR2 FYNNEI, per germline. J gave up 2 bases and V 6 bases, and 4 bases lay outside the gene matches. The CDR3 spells CASSGQVPYEQYF. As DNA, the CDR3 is TGTGCCAGCAGCGGACAGGTCCCCTACGAGCAGTACTTC. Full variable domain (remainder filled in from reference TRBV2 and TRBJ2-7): EPEVTQTPSHQVTQMGQEVILRCVPISNHLYFYWYRQILGQKVEFLVSFYNNEISEKSEIFDDQFSVERPDGSNFTLKIRSTKLEDSAMYFCASSGQVPYEQYFGPGTRLTVT.

CDR3 nucleotide sequence: TGTGCCAGCCTTCCTCGGCAGGGGCTAGGAAAACTGTTTTTT. This gives the protein CASLPRQGLGKLFF. V gene TRBV27 combines with J gene TRBJ1-4; maybe TRBD1 (6 bases). This CDR3 contains 14 residues. Germline values: CDR1 MNHEY, CDR2 SMNVEV (reference sequence). V was trimmed by 8 bases and J by 10 bases, leaving 20 bases between them.

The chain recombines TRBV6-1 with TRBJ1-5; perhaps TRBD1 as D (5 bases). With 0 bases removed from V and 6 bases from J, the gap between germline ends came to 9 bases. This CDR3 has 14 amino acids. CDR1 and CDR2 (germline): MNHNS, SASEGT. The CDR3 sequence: CASSEAGASQPQHF. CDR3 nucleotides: TGTGCCAGCAGTGAAGCTGGGGCAAGTCAGCCCCAGCATTTT.

This chain's CDR3 is CASSRGQGRMNTEAFF. The CDR3 coding sequence is TGTGCCAGCAGCCGCGGACAGGGTCGAATGAACACTGAAGCTTTCTTT. This chain joins TRBV7-8 and TRBJ1-1; the match to TRBD1 covers 8 bases. The germline V gene encodes CDR1 SGHVS and CDR2 FQNEAQ. CDR3 length equals 16 residues. V lost 5 bases and J lost 0; bases outside the gene matches: 8.

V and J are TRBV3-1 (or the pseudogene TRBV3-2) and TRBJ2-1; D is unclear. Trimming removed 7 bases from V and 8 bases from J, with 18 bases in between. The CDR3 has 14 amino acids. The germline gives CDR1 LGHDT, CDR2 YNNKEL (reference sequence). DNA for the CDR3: TGTGCCAGCACCCCCCCTCTCCCTCCCCATGAGCAGTTCTTC. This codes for CASTPPLPPHEQFF.

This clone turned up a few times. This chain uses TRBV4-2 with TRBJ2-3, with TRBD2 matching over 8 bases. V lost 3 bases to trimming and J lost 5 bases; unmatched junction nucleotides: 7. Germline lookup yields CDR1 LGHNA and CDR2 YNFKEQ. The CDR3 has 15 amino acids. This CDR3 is CASSQASGFVDTQYF. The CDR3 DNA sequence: TGTGCCAGCAGCCAGGCTAGCGGGTTTGTAGATACGCAGTATTTT.